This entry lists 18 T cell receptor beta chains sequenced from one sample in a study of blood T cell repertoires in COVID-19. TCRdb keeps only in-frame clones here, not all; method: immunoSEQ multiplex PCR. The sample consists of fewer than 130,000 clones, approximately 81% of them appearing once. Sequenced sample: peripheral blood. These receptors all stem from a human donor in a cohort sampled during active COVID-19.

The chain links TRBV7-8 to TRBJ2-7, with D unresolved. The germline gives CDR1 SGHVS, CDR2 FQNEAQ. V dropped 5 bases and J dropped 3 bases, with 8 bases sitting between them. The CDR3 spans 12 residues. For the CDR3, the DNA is TGTGCCAGCAGCCCCGAGAGCTACGAGCAGTACTTC. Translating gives CASSPESYEQYF.

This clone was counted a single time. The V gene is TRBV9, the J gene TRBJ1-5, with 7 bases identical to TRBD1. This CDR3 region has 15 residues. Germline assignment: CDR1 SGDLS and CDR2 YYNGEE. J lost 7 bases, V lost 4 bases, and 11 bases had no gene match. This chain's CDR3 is CASSFSGGKGQPQHF. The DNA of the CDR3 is TGTGCCAGCAGCTTCTCAGGGGGGAAAGGGCAGCCCCAGCATTTT.

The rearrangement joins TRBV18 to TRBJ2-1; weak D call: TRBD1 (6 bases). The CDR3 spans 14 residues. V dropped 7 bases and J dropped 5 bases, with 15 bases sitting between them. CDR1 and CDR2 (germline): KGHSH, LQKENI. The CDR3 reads CASWEGQLNNEQFF. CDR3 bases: TGTGCCAGCTGGGAAGGACAGCTTAACAATGAGCAGTTCTTC.

The CDR3 is CASSQVLGNEQFF. In nucleotides, the CDR3 is TGTGCCAGCAGCCAGGTACTCGGGAATGAGCAGTTCTTC. The chain has TRBV4-2 and TRBJ2-1, with unresolved D. Germline V gives CDR1 LGHNA, CDR2 YNFKEQ. V lost 3 bases, J lost 7 bases, and 10 bases lay in between. This CDR3 has 13 residues.

CDR3 residues: CASNPGQGMATNEKLFF. DNA for the CDR3: TGCGCCAGCAACCCGGGACAGGGGATGGCAACTAATGAAAAACTGTTTTTT. This rearrangement joins TRBV5-1 to TRBJ1-4; 10 positions agree with TRBD1. This CDR3 region has 17 residues. CDR1 and CDR2 from the germline V gene are SGHRS and YFSETQ. Germline trimming cut 6 bases from V and 0 bases from J; bases unmatched to any gene: 8.

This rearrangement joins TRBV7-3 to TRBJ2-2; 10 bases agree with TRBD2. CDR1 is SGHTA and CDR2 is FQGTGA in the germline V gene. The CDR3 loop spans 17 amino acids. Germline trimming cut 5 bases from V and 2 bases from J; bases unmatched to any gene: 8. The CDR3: CASSRRTSGVNTGELFF. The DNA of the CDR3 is TGTGCCAGCAGCAGAAGGACTAGCGGAGTAAACACCGGGGAGCTGTTTTTT.

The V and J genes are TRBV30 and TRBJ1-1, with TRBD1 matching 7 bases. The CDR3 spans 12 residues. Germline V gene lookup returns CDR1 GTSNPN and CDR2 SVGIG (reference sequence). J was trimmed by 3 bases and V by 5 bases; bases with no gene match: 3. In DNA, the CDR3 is TGTGCCTGGTTGACAGGGTACACTGAAGCTTTCTTT. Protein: CAWLTGYTEAFF.

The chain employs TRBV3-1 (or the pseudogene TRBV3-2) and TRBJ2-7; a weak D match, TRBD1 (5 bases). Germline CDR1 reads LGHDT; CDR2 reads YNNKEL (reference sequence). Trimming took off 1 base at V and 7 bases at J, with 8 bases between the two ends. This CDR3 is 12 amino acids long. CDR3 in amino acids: CASSQAPGEQYF. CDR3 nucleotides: TGTGCCAGCAGCCAAGCACCAGGGGAGCAGTACTTC.

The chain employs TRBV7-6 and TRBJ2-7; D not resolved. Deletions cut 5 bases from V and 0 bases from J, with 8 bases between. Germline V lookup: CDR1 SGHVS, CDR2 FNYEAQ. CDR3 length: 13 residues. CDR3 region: CASSPKSSYEQYF. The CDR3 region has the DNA TGTGCCAGCAGCCCTAAAAGCTCCTACGAGCAGTACTTC.

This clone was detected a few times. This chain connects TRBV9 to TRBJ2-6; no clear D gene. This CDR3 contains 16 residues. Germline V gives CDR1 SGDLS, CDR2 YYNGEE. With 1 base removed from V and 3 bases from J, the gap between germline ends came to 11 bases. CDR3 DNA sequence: TGTGCCAGCAGCGTAAAGGCCTCGGGTGGGGCCAACGTCCTGACTTTC. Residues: CASSVKASGGANVLTF.

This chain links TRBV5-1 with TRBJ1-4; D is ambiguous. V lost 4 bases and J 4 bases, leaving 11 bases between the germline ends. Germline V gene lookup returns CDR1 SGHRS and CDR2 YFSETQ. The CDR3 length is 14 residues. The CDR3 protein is CASSMDVYNEKLFF. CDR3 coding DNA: TGCGCCAGCAGCATGGACGTCTATAATGAAAAACTGTTTTTT. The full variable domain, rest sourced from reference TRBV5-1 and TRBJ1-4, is KAGVTQTPRYLIKTRGQQVTLSCSPISGHRSVSWYQQTPGQGLQFLFEYFSETQRNKGNFPGRFSGRQFSNSRSEMNVSTLELGDSALYLCASSMDVYNEKLFFGSGTQLSVL.

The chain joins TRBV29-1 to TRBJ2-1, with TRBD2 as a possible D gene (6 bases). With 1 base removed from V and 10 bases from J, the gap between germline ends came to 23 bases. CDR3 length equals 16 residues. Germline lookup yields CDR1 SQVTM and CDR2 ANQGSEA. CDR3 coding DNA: TGCAGCGTTGAAGGGGTACCGGGACTTTCGGTAGACGAGCAGTTCTTC. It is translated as CSVEGVPGLSVDEQFF.

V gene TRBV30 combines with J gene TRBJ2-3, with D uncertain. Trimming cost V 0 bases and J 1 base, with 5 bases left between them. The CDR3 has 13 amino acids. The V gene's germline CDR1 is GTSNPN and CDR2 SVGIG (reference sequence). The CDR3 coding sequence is TGTGCCTGGAGTGTCGGTCGCACAGATACGCAGTATTTT. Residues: CAWSVGRTDTQYF. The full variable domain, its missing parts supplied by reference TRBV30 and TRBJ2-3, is SQTIHQWPATLVQPVGSPLSLECTVEGTSNPNLYWYRQAAGRGLQLLFYSVGIGQISSEVPQNLSASRPQDRQFILSSKKLLLSDSGFYLCAWSVGRTDTQYFGPGTRLTVL.

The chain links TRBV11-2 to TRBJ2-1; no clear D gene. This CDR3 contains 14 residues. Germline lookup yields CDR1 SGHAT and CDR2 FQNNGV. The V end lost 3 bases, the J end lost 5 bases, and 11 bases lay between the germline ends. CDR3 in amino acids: CASSFGSKDNEQFF. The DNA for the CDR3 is TGTGCCAGCAGCTTCGGGTCTAAAGACAATGAGCAGTTCTTC.

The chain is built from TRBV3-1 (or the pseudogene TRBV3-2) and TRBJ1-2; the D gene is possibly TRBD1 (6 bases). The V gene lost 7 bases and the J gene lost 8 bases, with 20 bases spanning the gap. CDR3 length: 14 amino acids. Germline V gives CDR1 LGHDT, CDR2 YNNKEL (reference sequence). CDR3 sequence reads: CASTRGEGTSGYTF. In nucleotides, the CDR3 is TGTGCCAGCACCAGGGGAGAGGGAACGTCAGGCTACACCTTC.

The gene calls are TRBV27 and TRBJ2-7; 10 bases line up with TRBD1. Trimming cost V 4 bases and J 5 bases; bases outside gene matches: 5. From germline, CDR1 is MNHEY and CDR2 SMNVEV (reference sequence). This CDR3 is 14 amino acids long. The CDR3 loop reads CASSSSTGGNEQYF. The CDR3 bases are TGTGCCAGCAGTTCATCGACAGGGGGCAACGAGCAGTACTTC.

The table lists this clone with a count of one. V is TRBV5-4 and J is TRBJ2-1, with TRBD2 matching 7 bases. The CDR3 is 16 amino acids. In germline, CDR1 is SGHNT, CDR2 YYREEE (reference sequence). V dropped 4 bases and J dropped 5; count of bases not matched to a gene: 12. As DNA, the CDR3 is TGTGCCAGCAGCGCCGGAGGATTGGGAGGGAACAATGAGCAGTTCTTC. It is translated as CASSAGGLGGNNEQFF.

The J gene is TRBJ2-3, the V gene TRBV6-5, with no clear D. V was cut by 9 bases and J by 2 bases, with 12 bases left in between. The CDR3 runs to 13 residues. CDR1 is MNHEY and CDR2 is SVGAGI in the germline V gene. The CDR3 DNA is TGTGCCAGTAGCCTTACCTACACAGATACGCAGTATTTT. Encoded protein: CASSLTYTDTQYF.